This paragraph covers one T cell receptor (beta chain) sequence. Its cognate antigen is unknown. This sample is drawn from a study of T cell repertoires in cytomegalovirus infection. Study-level information: In public TCR beta signatures, there were indications of both CMV infection and matching HLA type. Study-level findings and limits: Summed frequency of shared TCR beta families picked out CMV carriers who also had the relevant HLA. Dominating the ex vivo response were HLA-C-restricted CMV-specific TCR beta clonotypes.

The CDR3 covers 16 residues. With V trimmed by 6 bases and J by 3 bases, 5 bases remained unmatched. Germline assignment: CDR1 LNHDA and CDR2 SQIVND (reference sequence). TCRdb re-called the reads through MiXCR, storing one row per CDR3 protein. The sample shows 80,000 or so distinct CDR3 sequences, 20% to 30% of them seen only once. The chain uses TRBV19 and TRBJ1-4, with 12 bases identical to TRBD1. The source was CD8+ T cells from cultured PBMCs, collected from culture after CMV antigen stimulation. The TCR comes from a human donor in good health (CMV status not recorded). Some clones in this sample may be carry-over from other donors' samples. DNA of the CDR3: TGTGCCAGTAGCAGGGACAGGGGGCTGGCTAATGAAAAACTGTTTTTT. As protein: CASSRDRGLANEKLFF.